This T cell receptor (beta chain) was identified in a study of identical twins. Study observations and caveats: Models underpredicted monozygotic twin sharing of out-of-frame TCR alpha.

Concerning this clonotype: Antigen specificity is unknown.

Germline assignment: CDR1 MNHEY and CDR2 SVGEGT. The CDR3 covers 17 residues. V lost 7 bases to trimming and J lost 4 bases; unmatched junction nucleotides: 17. The cDNA had a unique molecular identifier and a template-switch universal primer site. TCRdb re-called the 5' RACE reads with MiXCR, one entry per CDR3 protein. There are approximately 620,000 distinct CDR3 sequences in the sample; less than 10% occur only once, and more than 0.75% lies in the top ten. The same sample was also used in a study of yellow fever vaccine responses in identical twins.

This TCR came from a woman aged 18-35 years in good health. Sequenced material: PBMCs. The chain carries TRBV6-2 or TRBV6-3 and TRBJ2-7; 9 nucleotides match TRBD2. The CDR3 nucleotides are TGTGCCAGCAAGGGACAGAAAGCCGGGACTAGCTGGTACGAGCAGTACTTC. It encodes CASKGQKAGTSWYEQYF.